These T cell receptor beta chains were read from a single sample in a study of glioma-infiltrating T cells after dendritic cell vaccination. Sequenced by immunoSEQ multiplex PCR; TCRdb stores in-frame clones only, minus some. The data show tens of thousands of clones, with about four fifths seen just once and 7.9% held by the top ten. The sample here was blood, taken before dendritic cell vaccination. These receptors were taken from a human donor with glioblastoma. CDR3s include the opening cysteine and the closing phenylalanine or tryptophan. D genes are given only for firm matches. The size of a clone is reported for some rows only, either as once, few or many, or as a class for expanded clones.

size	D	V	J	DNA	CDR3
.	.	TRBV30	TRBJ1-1	TGTGCCTGGAGCGAGGGAGGCACTGAAGCTTTCTTT	CAWSEGGTEAFF
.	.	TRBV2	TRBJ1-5	TGTGCCAGCAGGGGCGACGTAGACAATCAGCCCCAGCATTTT	CASRGDVDNQPQHF
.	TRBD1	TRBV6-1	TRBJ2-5	TGTGCCAGCAGTCGGACAGGGGGGTGGGAGACCCAGTACTTC	CASSRTGGWETQYF
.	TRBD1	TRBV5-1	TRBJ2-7	TGCGCCAGCAGCTTGGTGGGACAGGGACCGATAGAGCAGTACTTC	CASSLVGQGPIEQYF
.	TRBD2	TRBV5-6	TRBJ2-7	TGTGCCAGCAGCCCGGGCGGGGGCTACGAGCAGTACTTC	CASSPGGGYEQYF
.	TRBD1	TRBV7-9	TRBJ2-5	TGTGCCAGCAGCTACCGACAGGGGCAAGAGACCCAGTACTTC	CASSYRQGQETQYF
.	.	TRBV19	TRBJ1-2	TGTGCCACCTGGGGAGAGGGCTACACCTTC	CATWGEGYTF
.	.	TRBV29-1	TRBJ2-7	TGCAGCGTTGGGGACTCCATCTACGAGCAGTACTTC	CSVGDSIYEQYF
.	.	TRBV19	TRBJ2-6	TGTGCCAGTAAGATGCCAGGGAACTCTGGGGCCAACGTCCTGACTTTC	CASKMPGNSGANVLTF
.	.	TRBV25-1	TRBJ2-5	TGTGCCAGCGGCTTAGGGCAGGGTGGAGAGACCCAGTACTTC	CASGLGQGGETQYF
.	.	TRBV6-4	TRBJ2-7	TGTGCCAGCAGTGAAAGAAACCAACTGGACGAGCAGTACTTC	CASSERNQLDEQYF
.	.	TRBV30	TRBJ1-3	TGTGCCTGGGTAGAGTGGACAGAGCCGGGAAACACCATATATTTT	CAWVEWTEPGNTIYF
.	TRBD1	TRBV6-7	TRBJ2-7	TGTGCCAGCAGTTACCTATCGGGACAGGCCTACGAGCAGTACTTC	CASSYLSGQAYEQYF
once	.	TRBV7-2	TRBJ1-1	TGTGCCAGCAGCTTAGGGGGTGGGAGGGGCTGGGGCACTGAAGCTTTCTTT	CASSLGGGRGWGTEAFF
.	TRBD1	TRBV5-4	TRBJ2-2	TGTGCCAGCAGTGCCGGACAGGGAAAGAACACCGGGGAGCTGTTTTTT	CASSAGQGKNTGELFF
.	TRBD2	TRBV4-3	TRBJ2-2	TGCGCCAGCAGCACCGCGGCGGCGGGGGGACCGACCGGGGAGCTGTTTTTT	CASSTAAAGGPTGELFF
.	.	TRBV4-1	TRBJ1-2	TGCGCCAGCAGCCAAGTTCAAGGGGACTATGGCTACACCTTC	CASSQVQGDYGYTF
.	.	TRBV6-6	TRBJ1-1	TGTGCCAGCAGTCGGGAAACGGACGGGAATGAAGCTTTCTTT	CASSRETDGNEAFF
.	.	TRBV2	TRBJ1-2	TGTGCCAGCACCGGAATAGCGAACTATGGCTACACCTTC	CASTGIANYGYTF
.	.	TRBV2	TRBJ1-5	TGTGCCAGCAGGACAGGTCTTAGCAATCAGCCCCAGCATTTT	CASRTGLSNQPQHF